Below are 17 T cell receptor beta chains sequenced from a single sample in a study of blood T cell repertoires in COVID-19. Assay used: immunoSEQ multiplex PCR; TCRdb lists only in-frame clones, some missing. The data show around 84,000 clones, around nine tenths seen once. The sample taken for sequencing was peripheral blood. The source is a man older than 75 with active or convalescent COVID-19.

The V call is TRBV3-1 (or the pseudogene TRBV3-2), the J call TRBJ1-2; D perhaps matches TRBD1 (5 bases). The CDR3 loop spans 13 amino acids. The V end lost 6 bases, the J end lost 2 bases, and 10 bases lay between the germline ends. Germline V gene sequence: CDR1 LGHDT, CDR2 YNNKEL (reference sequence). The CDR3 loop is CASRPRGNYGYTF. CDR3 nucleotides: TGTGCCAGCAGGCCCCGGGGGAACTATGGCTACACCTTC.

CDR3: CASSADRGGNEKLFF. The CDR3 coding sequence is TGTGCCAGCAGCGCCGACAGGGGGGGGAATGAAAAACTGTTTTTT. V and J are TRBV7-2 and TRBJ1-4, with TRBD1 matching 9 bases. Per the germline V gene, CDR1 is SGHTA and CDR2 is FQGNSA. The ends lost 5 bases at V and 5 bases at J; junction bases unmatched: 6. The CDR3 runs 15 residues.

The chain employs TRBV7-2 and TRBJ1-1; no definite D call. Germline V gene data show CDR1 as SGHTA and CDR2 as FQGNSA. Deletions cut 1 base from V and 9 bases from J, with 12 bases between. This CDR3 is 13 amino acids long. CDR3 amino acids: CASSLGRNPQAFF. In DNA, the CDR3 is TGTGCCAGCAGCTTAGGGAGGAATCCCCAAGCTTTCTTT. Combining the CDR3 with reference TRBV7-2 and TRBJ1-1 gives the whole variable domain GAGVSQSPSNKVTEKGKDVELRCDPISGHTALYWYRQSLGQGLEFLIYFQGNSAPDKSGLPSDRFSAERTGGSVSTLTIQRTQQEDSAVYLCASSLGRNPQAFFGQGTRLTVV.

The rearrangement uses TRBV10-3 and TRBJ2-2, with D possibly TRBD1 on 5 matching bases. This CDR3 contains 12 residues. Germline loops: CDR1 ENHRY, CDR2 SYGVKD. Trimming removed 6 bases at V and 6 bases at J, with 8 bases between. CDR3 nucleotides: TGTGCCATCAGGGGGCGTCCCGGGGAGCTGTTTTTT. Its protein product is CAIRGRPGELFF.

This chain uses TRBV6-2 or TRBV6-3 with TRBJ1-5; TRBD1 matches 8 bases. After removal of 3 bases from V and 3 bases from J, the junction contained 7 bases not matched to a gene. The V gene's germline CDR1 is MNHEY and CDR2 SVGEGT. This CDR3 region has 16 residues. The CDR3: CASSYAQGAFNQPQHF. In nucleotides, the CDR3 is TGTGCCAGCAGTTATGCGCAGGGGGCCTTCAATCAGCCCCAGCATTTT.

The V call is TRBV7-8, the J call TRBJ2-5; D remains ambiguous. V was trimmed by 3 bases and J by 5 bases, leaving 13 bases between them. The CDR3 has 14 amino acids. The germline V gene has CDR1 SGHVS and CDR2 FQNEAQ. In nucleotides, the CDR3 is TGTGCCAGCAGCTTCGTCGCTAGTTGGGAGACCCAGTACTTC. This encodes CASSFVASWETQYF.

CDR3 region: CASSYTSGGFGTEAFF. For the CDR3, the DNA is TGTGCCAGCAGTTACACCTCAGGGGGTTTTGGGACTGAAGCTTTCTTT. V gene TRBV6-5 combines with J gene TRBJ1-1, with 7 nucleotides matching TRBD1. The CDR3 loop spans 16 amino acids. CDR1 is MNHEY, CDR2 SVGAGI, per germline. Trimming at V came to 2 bases and at J to 5 bases, leaving 11 bases not matched to a gene.

The rearrangement uses TRBV5-5 and TRBJ2-7; D remains ambiguous. The V gene's germline CDR1 is SGHKS and CDR2 YYEKEE (reference sequence). This CDR3 has 19 residues. Trimming removed 4 bases at V and 7 bases at J, with 33 bases between. The CDR3: CASSVRPFASTASTGEQYV. The CDR3 DNA is TGTGCCAGCAGCGTCCGTCCGTTCGCTTCTACGGCCTCTACGGGTGAGCAGTACGTC.

The chain couples TRBV21-1 to TRBJ2-5; TRBD2 is the table's D call and was not checked against the DNA. TRBV21-1 is designated a pseudogene. The CDR3 contains 17 residues. The CDR3 bases are TGTGCCAGCAGCAAAGGGGAGACTAGCGGGAGAGTGGAGACCCAGTACTTC. Translation gives CASSKGETSGRVETQYF.

This clone came up once. This chain joins TRBV14 and TRBJ2-4, with a tentative D call TRBD1 (6 bases). Trimming took off 5 bases at V and 1 base at J, with 15 bases between the two ends. The CDR3 runs 16 residues. CDR1 is SGHDN, CDR2 FVKESK, per germline. CDR3 amino acids: CASSELLQGAKNIQYF. The CDR3, as DNA: TGTGCCAGCAGCGAACTCCTGCAGGGGGCCAAAAACATTCAGTACTTC.

This chain joins TRBV6-5 and TRBJ2-2; tentatively, D is TRBD2 (6 bases). CDR3 length: 15 residues. V lost 2 bases, J lost 1 base, and 8 bases lay in between. Germline assignment: CDR1 MNHEY and CDR2 SVGAGI. This chain's CDR3 is CASSYDSGNTGELFF. The DNA of the CDR3 is TGTGCCAGCAGTTACGATAGCGGGAACACCGGGGAGCTGTTTTTT.

The V call is TRBV12-3 or TRBV12-4, the J call TRBJ2-7; the D gene is possibly TRBD1 (6 bases). Trimming shortened V by 3 bases and J by 6 bases, and 12 bases separated the two germline ends. This CDR3 is 13 amino acids long. The CDR3 DNA reads TGTGCCAGCAGTTTCAACAGGGCGGGCGAGCAGTACGTC. Translation gives CASSFNRAGEQYV.

The J gene is TRBJ2-2, the V gene TRBV11-2; no clear D. The V end lost 2 bases, the J end lost 8 bases, and 12 bases lay between the germline ends. The CDR3 has 14 amino acids. Germline-derived CDR1 and CDR2 are SGHAT and FQNNGV. The CDR3: CASSLTAPGGELFF. The CDR3 bases are TGTGCCAGCAGCTTAACAGCCCCCGGTGGGGAGCTGTTTTTT.

J is TRBJ1-3 and V is TRBV12-5, with D maybe TRBD1 (6 bases). CDR3 length: 18 amino acids. CDR1 and CDR2 from the germline V gene are LGHNT and FRNRAP. V lost 0 bases to trimming and J lost 0 bases, with 15 bases between them. The CDR3 nucleotides read TGTGCTAGTGGTTTGGTTACTACAGGGCTCGGCTCTGGAAACACCATATATTTT. Amino acid sequence: CASGLVTTGLGSGNTIYF.

This clone has a handful of counts. The V call is TRBV3-1 (or the pseudogene TRBV3-2), the J call TRBJ1-5; D may be TRBD1 (5 bases). Trimming cost V 5 bases and J 4 bases, with 9 bases left between them. The CDR3 has 13 amino acids. In germline, CDR1 is LGHDT, CDR2 YNNKEL (reference sequence). The CDR3 loop reads CASSSRGNQPQHF. The CDR3 nucleotides read TGTGCCAGCAGCTCTCGGGGGAATCAGCCCCAGCATTTT.

The chain employs TRBV6-5 and TRBJ1-1; D is uncertain. The germline V gene encodes CDR1 MNHEY and CDR2 SVGAGI. V shed 0 bases and J shed 3 bases, with 11 bases lying between them. This CDR3 is 15 amino acids long. The CDR3 bases are TGTGCCAGCAGTTACTCCACTTGGCAGGACACTGAAGCTTTCTTT. Translated: CASSYSTWQDTEAFF.

This chain links TRBV21-1 with TRBJ1-5; the listed D gene, TRBD1, was not tested against the DNA. TRBV21-1 is designated a pseudogene. The CDR3 covers 19 residues. The CDR3 bases are TGTGCCAGCAGGAACGCGAAAGGCCTAAGGCCCCAGGCGAACCAGCCCCAGCATTTT. This translates into CASRNAKGLRPQANQPQHF.